Each of the 21 T cell receptor beta chains below was sequenced from the same sample in a study of OX40 agonist ivuxolimab in advanced cancers. Assay: immunoSEQ multiplex PCR; the TCRdb copy retains only in-frame clones and omits some. The sample includes about 81,000 clones, around 84% seen only once; the top ten take approximately 6.3%. The sample here was CD4+ or CD8+ T cells sorted from blood, taken in a trial of the OX40 agonist ivuxolimab. These TCRs come from an adult with an advanced solid tumor such as melanoma, head and neck, liver or kidney cancer.

The rearrangement joins TRBV2 to TRBJ2-1; D unclear. Trimming shortened V by 1 base and J by 3 bases, and 10 bases separated the two germline ends. The CDR3 runs 15 residues. CDR1 is SNHLY, CDR2 FYNNEI, per germline. CDR3 sequence (DNA): TGTGCCAGCAGTGAAGGTCTGCGGAACTACAATGAGCAGTTCTTC. Translated: CASSEGLRNYNEQFF.

This clone was picked up a small number of times. The chain is built from TRBV11-2 and TRBJ2-1, with 8 nucleotides matching TRBD1. This CDR3 contains 15 residues. CDR1 and CDR2 from the germline V gene are SGHAT and FQNNGV. The V segment lost 3 bases and the J segment 7 bases; nucleotides outside the gene matches: 8. The CDR3 bases are TGTGCCAGCAGCTTCCCTGCTAGGACAGGGAATGAGCAGTTCTTC. Translated, it gives CASSFPARTGNEQFF.

The chain uses TRBV6-5 and TRBJ1-2; weak D call: TRBD1 (6 bases). Germline values: CDR1 MNHEY, CDR2 SVGAGI. The CDR3 is 13 residues long. The V end lost 4 bases, the J end lost 4 bases, and 10 bases lay between the germline ends. This CDR3 reads CASSFYRAYGYTF. The CDR3 DNA reads as TGTGCCAGCAGTTTTTACAGGGCCTATGGCTACACCTTC.

V gene TRBV4-3 combines with J gene TRBJ2-2; 7 nucleotides agree with TRBD1. J was trimmed by 5 bases and V by 5 bases; bases with no gene match: 8. The CDR3 length is 15 residues. Looked up from germline, CDR1 is LGHNA and CDR2 is YSLEER. In nucleotides, the CDR3 is TGCGCCAGCAGCACACCGGGACAGAATACCGGGGAGCTGTTTTTT. It translates to CASSTPGQNTGELFF.

This clone was counted a single time. This chain connects TRBV29-1 to TRBJ2-1; possibly TRBD1 for D (5 bases). The CDR3 runs 16 residues. CDR1 and CDR2 (germline): SQVTM, ANQGSEA. V lost 3 bases to trimming and J lost 5 bases, with 20 bases between them. CDR3 sequence (DNA): TGCAGCGTTGATGGGATGATGGGGCTAGAAAACAATGAGCAGTTCTTC. Its protein product is CSVDGMMGLENNEQFF.

This chain uses TRBV28 with TRBJ1-1; D ambiguous. CDR1 and CDR2 (germline): MDHEN, SYDVKM. The CDR3 is made up of 13 amino acids. V lost 3 bases and J lost 5, with 10 bases in between. This CDR3 is CASSLGFPTEAFF. CDR3 coding DNA: TGTGCCAGCAGTTTGGGGTTTCCAACTGAAGCTTTCTTT. Supplemented by reference TRBV28 and TRBJ1-1, the full variable domain reads DVKVTQSSRYLVKRTGEKVFLECVQDMDHENMFWYRQDPGLGLRLIYFSYDVKMKEKGDIPEGYSVSREKKERFSLILESASTNQTSMYLCASSLGFPTEAFFGQGTRLTVV.

The chain combines TRBV21-1 with TRBJ2-7. TRBV21-1 is deemed a pseudogene. The CDR3 is 14 amino acids. The CDR3 loop is CAQSSGQKMLEQYV. The DNA for the CDR3 is TGTGCCCAAAGCTCCGGGCAAAAGATGCTCGAGCAGTACGTC.

The chain has TRBV5-6 and TRBJ1-2; D possibly corresponds to TRBD1 (5 bases). Trimming left V 0 bases short and J 10 bases short, with 10 bases between. The germline gives CDR1 SGHDT, CDR2 YYEEEE. The CDR3 is 12 amino acids. In DNA form, the CDR3 reads TGTGCCAGCAGCTTGGGTGGGGGAATCTACACCTTC. Translated, it gives CASSLGGGIYTF.

V usage is TRBV4-3 and J usage is TRBJ1-2; D perhaps matches TRBD1 (5 bases). Trimming pared 1 base from V and 4 bases from J, leaving 13 bases between. The CDR3 sequence is 15 residues long. Germline values: CDR1 LGHNA, CDR2 YSLEER. For the CDR3, the DNA is TGCGCCAGCAGCCAAGGGGTTTCAGGGTCCTATGGCTACACCTTC. It specifies CASSQGVSGSYGYTF.

The chain couples TRBV10-3 to TRBJ1-1; 7 bases match TRBD1. The germline gives CDR1 ENHRY, CDR2 SYGVKD. The CDR3 totals 13 residues. The ends lost 4 bases at V and 10 bases at J; junction bases unmatched: 9. For the CDR3, the DNA is TGTGCCATCAGTGGGGCACAGGGGACAACAGCTTTCTTT. Translating it yields CAISGAQGTTAFF.

This clone has only one observation. The chain joins TRBV30 to TRBJ1-5, with unresolved D. The germline gives CDR1 GTSNPN, CDR2 SVGIG (reference sequence). V was clipped by 3 bases and J by 0 bases, with 6 bases between them. The CDR3 totals 13 residues. The CDR3 sequence is CAWSVDSNQPQHF. Here the CDR3 DNA reads TGTGCCTGGAGCGTCGATAGCAATCAGCCCCAGCATTTT.

This chain joins TRBV23-1 and TRBJ1-5; 9 bases map to TRBD1. TRBV23-1 is an ORF for which the function is uncertain. The trim removed 5 bases at V and 2 bases at J, leaving 4 bases unmatched. CDR3 length: 15 amino acids. CDR3 coding DNA: TGCGCCAGCAGTTACCGGACAGGGGGCAATCAGCCCCAGCATTTT. Translating gives CASSYRTGGNQPQHF.

The chain is built from TRBV28 and TRBJ2-1; 14 bases agree with TRBD2. The germline CDR1 and CDR2 sequences are MDHEN and SYDVKM. Trimming at V came to 8 bases and at J to 7 bases, leaving 7 bases not matched to a gene. The CDR3 is made up of 15 amino acids. This chain's CDR3 is CASVVGTSGGNEQFF. The CDR3 coding sequence is TGTGCCAGCGTCGTTGGGACTAGCGGGGGTAATGAGCAGTTCTTC.

The V call is TRBV7-3, the J call TRBJ2-2, with D tentatively TRBD2 (6 bases). Germline CDR1 is SGHTA and CDR2 is FQGTGA. Trimming cost V 4 bases and J 1 base, with 7 bases left between them. CDR3 length: 14 residues. The CDR3 reads CASSSGLNTGELFF. The CDR3 nucleotides read TGTGCCAGCAGCTCGGGACTGAACACCGGGGAGCTGTTTTTT.

This sequence joins TRBV23-1 and TRBJ1-1, with TRBD1 identical over 9 bases. TRBV23-1 has ORF status, its function being uncertain. The CDR3 is made up of 15 amino acids. After removal of 1 base from V and 4 bases from J, the junction contained 4 bases not matched to a gene. CDR3 nucleotide sequence: TGCGCCAGCAGTCAATGGGGACAGGGAGCCACTGAAGCTTTCTTT. This gives the protein CASSQWGQGATEAFF.

The chain is built from TRBV27 and TRBJ2-2; tentative D call: TRBD1 (5 bases). The CDR3 is 17 residues long. The germline V gene has CDR1 MNHEY and CDR2 SMNVEV (reference sequence). Trimming cost V 0 bases and J 6 bases, with 17 bases left between them. DNA of the CDR3: TGTGCCAGCAGTTTATCGTCCGCGAACGTCAGGGCCGGGGAGCTGTTTTTT. Encoded protein: CASSLSSANVRAGELFF.

The chain carries TRBV14 and TRBJ1-2; D gene uncertain. Germline V lookup: CDR1 SGHDN, CDR2 FVKESK. The V end lost 1 base, the J end lost 0 bases, and 6 bases lay between the germline ends. This CDR3 contains 14 residues. The CDR3 protein is CASSQVGSNYGYTF. CDR3 bases: TGTGCCAGCAGCCAAGTAGGGTCTAACTATGGCTACACCTTC.

The V call is TRBV28, the J call TRBJ1-2; unclear D gene. Trimming pared 5 bases from V and 2 bases from J, leaving 9 bases between. Germline CDR1 MDHEN, CDR2 SYDVKM. The CDR3 runs to 13 residues. The CDR3 loop reads CASSGPLNYGYTF. CDR3 sequence (DNA): TGTGCCAGCAGTGGTCCATTAAACTATGGCTACACCTTC.

The chain has TRBV11-2 and TRBJ1-5; no reliable D call. V lost 1 base and J lost 2, with 9 bases in between. Germline CDR1 SGHAT, CDR2 FQNNGV. The CDR3 contains 15 residues. This chain's CDR3 is CASSLVPGGNQPQHF. As DNA, the CDR3 is TGTGCCAGCAGCTTAGTCCCCGGTGGCAATCAGCCCCAGCATTTT.

This chain connects TRBV27 to TRBJ2-3; TRBD2 might be the D (6 bases). Trimming removed 7 bases from V and 0 bases from J, with 17 bases in between. The CDR3 runs to 16 residues. In germline, CDR1 is MNHEY, CDR2 SMNVEV (reference sequence). For the CDR3, the DNA is TGTGCCAGCACTGCCCTCGGCGGGGATAGCACAGATACGCAGTATTTT. Its protein is CASTALGGDSTDTQYF.

A few counts support this clone. CDR3 DNA: TGTGCCAGCAGCCTAGAGAACTACGAGCAGTACGTC. Translation gives CASSLENYEQYV. The chain couples TRBV2 to TRBJ2-7, with D uncertain. With 6 bases removed from V and 3 bases from J, the gap between germline ends came to 9 bases. From germline, CDR1 is SNHLY and CDR2 FYNNEI. CDR3 length: 12 amino acids.